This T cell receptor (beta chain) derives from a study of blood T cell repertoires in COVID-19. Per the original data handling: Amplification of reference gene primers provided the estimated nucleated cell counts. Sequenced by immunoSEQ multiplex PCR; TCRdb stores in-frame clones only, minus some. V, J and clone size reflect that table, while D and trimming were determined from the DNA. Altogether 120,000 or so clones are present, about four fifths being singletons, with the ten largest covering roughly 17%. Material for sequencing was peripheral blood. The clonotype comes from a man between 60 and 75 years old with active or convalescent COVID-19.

The CDR3 is CASSRFQANYGYTF. Written as DNA, the CDR3 is TGTGCCAGCAGCCGGTTCCAGGCGAACTATGGCTACACCTTC. The V and J genes are TRBV3-1 (or the pseudogene TRBV3-2) and TRBJ1-2; D is undetermined. CDR3 size: 14 residues. V lost 4 bases, J lost 2 bases, and 11 bases lay in between. Germline lookup yields CDR1 LGHDT and CDR2 YNNKEL (reference sequence).